The 29 T cell receptor beta chains given below trace back to one sample, sequenced in a study of identifying expanded T cells in peripheral blood. This table comes from immunoSEQ multiplex PCR, and its TCRdb copy is limited to in-frame clones, with some not included. The sample includes roughly 130,000 clones, 75% to 90% seen only once; the top ten take 7.5% to 8.5%. Sequenced: blood. The receptors were gathered from a person aged 18-69 years in good health.

V and J are TRBV11-3 and TRBJ2-3; D unresolved. CDR3 length: 14 amino acids. V lost 1 base to trimming and J lost 4 bases, with 9 bases between them. The germline V gene encodes CDR1 SGHNT and CDR2 YENEEA. DNA for the CDR3: TGTGCCAGCAGCTTAGGTAACAACGCAGATACGCAGTATTTT. Translating gives CASSLGNNADTQYF. The full variable domain, rest sourced from reference TRBV11-3 and TRBJ2-3, is EAGVVQSPRYKIIEKKQPVAFWCNPISGHNTLYWYLQNLGQGPELLIRYENEEAVDDSQLPKDRFSAERLKGVDSTLKIQPAELGDSAVYLCASSLGNNADTQYFGPGTRLTVL.

The chain combines TRBV6-5 with TRBJ1-1; weak D call: TRBD1 (5 bases). The V end was cut by 7 bases, the J end by 2 bases, with 17 bases between. This CDR3 is 15 amino acids long. The germline V gene encodes CDR1 MNHEY and CDR2 SVGAGI. The CDR3 nucleotides read TGTGCCAGCAAGGAGGCGGGGCTGGGAAACACTGAAGCTTTCTTT. It yields the protein CASKEAGLGNTEAFF.

This rearrangement joins TRBV5-5 to TRBJ1-1; unclear D gene. Trimming removed 1 base at V and 7 bases at J, with 14 bases between. The CDR3 has 14 amino acids. Germline V gives CDR1 SGHKS, CDR2 YYEKEE (reference sequence). The CDR3 DNA is TGTGCCAGCAGCTTGCTTTCCGCCGGGGTTGAAGCTTTCTTT. Protein sequence: CASSLLSAGVEAFF.

J is TRBJ1-1 and V is TRBV6-5; tentative D call: TRBD1 (5 bases). The length of the CDR3 is 13 residues. Trimming left V 7 bases short and J 4 bases short, with 13 bases between. The germline CDR1 and CDR2 sequences are MNHEY and SVGAGI. The CDR3 sequence is CASTRGLGTEAFF. CDR3 nucleotide sequence: TGTGCCAGCACGCGGGGGTTGGGCACTGAAGCTTTCTTT.

The J gene is TRBJ2-2, the V gene TRBV10-3; D may match TRBD1 or TRBD2 (5 bases each). Trimming took 8 bases from V and 3 from J, leaving 16 bases between them. Germline V gene sequence: CDR1 ENHRY, CDR2 SYGVKD. The CDR3 extends over 15 amino acids. This chain's CDR3 is CAIAPGTQDTGELFF. The DNA for the CDR3 is TGTGCCATCGCCCCGGGGACCCAGGACACCGGGGAGCTGTTTTTT.

This chain uses TRBV7-3 with TRBJ2-7, with D perhaps TRBD2 (5 bases). With 5 bases removed from V and 1 base from J, the gap between germline ends came to 15 bases. The CDR3 covers 15 residues. Germline-derived CDR1 and CDR2 are SGHTA and FQGTGA. CDR3 coding DNA: TGTGCCAGCAGCCTCTTTGGTAGCGCGTCCTACGAGCAGTACTTC. Translating it yields CASSLFGSASYEQYF. Full variable domain (missing parts from reference TRBV7-3 and TRBJ2-7): GAGVSQTPSNKVTEKGKYVELRCDPISGHTALYWYRQSLGQGPEFLIYFQGTGAADDSGLPNDRFFAVRPEGSVSTLKIQRTERGDSAVYLCASSLFGSASYEQYFGPGTRLTVT.

The chain has TRBV29-1 and TRBJ1-1; no reliable D call. The germline CDR1 and CDR2 sequences are SQVTM and ANQGSEA. The CDR3 runs 11 residues. V was cut by 3 bases and J by 6 bases, with 8 bases left in between. The CDR3 loop is CSVDGSPEAFF. The CDR3 DNA reads as TGCAGCGTTGACGGGAGTCCTGAAGCTTTCTTT.

The genes are TRBV5-1 and TRBJ2-4; the match to TRBD2 covers 10 bases. CDR1 is SGHRS, CDR2 YFSETQ, per germline. The trim removed 4 bases at V and 4 bases at J, leaving 8 bases unmatched. The CDR3 has 16 residues. As DNA, the CDR3 is TGCGCCAGCAGCGGAGCTAGCGGGGGAGCAAAAAACATTCAGTACTTC. It specifies CASSGASGGAKNIQYF. The variable domain in full, with the rest retrieved from reference TRBV5-1 and TRBJ2-4, is KAGVTQTPRYLIKTRGQQVTLSCSPISGHRSVSWYQQTPGQGLQFLFEYFSETQRNKGNFPGRFSGRQFSNSRSEMNVSTLELGDSALYLCASSGASGGAKNIQYFGAGTRLSVL.

This chain links TRBV19 with TRBJ2-7; TRBD1 matches at 8 bases. The CDR3 sequence is 13 residues long. Germline V gene data show CDR1 as LNHDA and CDR2 as SQIVND (reference sequence). The ends lost 4 bases at V and 4 bases at J; junction bases unmatched: 3. CDR3 coding DNA: TGTGCCAGTAGTACCGGACAGGGATACGAGCAGTACTTC. This translates into CASSTGQGYEQYF. Variable domain in full (rest from reference TRBV19 and TRBJ2-7): DGGITQSPKYLFRKEGQNVTLSCEQNLNHDAMYWYRQDPGQGLRLIYYSQIVNDFQKGDIAEGYSVSREKKESFPLTVTSAQKNPTAFYLCASSTGQGYEQYFGPGTRLTVT.

The chain recombines TRBV6-5 with TRBJ1-1; no reliable D call. With 6 bases removed from V and 5 bases from J, the gap between germline ends came to 13 bases. From germline, CDR1 is MNHEY and CDR2 SVGAGI. The CDR3 is made up of 13 amino acids. The CDR3 region has the DNA TGTGCCAGCAGACCGGGAGGACTTACTGAAGCTTTCTTT. It codes for CASRPGGLTEAFF.

The V and J genes are TRBV30 and TRBJ1-2; D not certain. V lost 8 bases to trimming and J lost 6 bases, with 16 bases between them. The germline V gene encodes CDR1 GTSNPN and CDR2 SVGIG (reference sequence). CDR3 length equals 12 residues. The CDR3 DNA reads as TGTGCCCTCGAGGACGGTTTCCATGGCTACACCTTC. Its translation: CALEDGFHGYTF.

This chain links TRBV2 with TRBJ1-1; TRBD1 might be the D (5 bases). The CDR3 runs 12 residues. Trimming removed 10 bases from V and 1 base from J, with 10 bases in between. The germline CDR1 and CDR2 sequences are SNHLY and FYNNEI. CDR3 sequence: CATQTGNTEAFF. The CDR3 bases are TGTGCCACCCAAACAGGGAACACTGAAGCTTTCTTT.

The V and J genes are TRBV5-1 and TRBJ2-3; D uncertain. Germline V gives CDR1 SGHRS, CDR2 YFSETQ. The CDR3 extends over 13 amino acids. With 4 bases removed from V and 0 bases from J, the gap between germline ends came to 6 bases. In DNA form, the CDR3 reads TGCGCCAGCAGCGCCGGGAGCACAGATACGCAGTATTTT. Protein: CASSAGSTDTQYF.

The V gene is TRBV9, the J gene TRBJ2-5, with 11 bases that match TRBD1. The J segment lost 1 base and the V segment lost 4 bases, leaving 3 bases of the junction unmatched. The CDR3 has 15 amino acids. CDR1 SGDLS and CDR2 YYNGEE come from the germline V gene. DNA for the CDR3: TGTGCCAGCAGCCCAGGGACAGGGGGCCAAGAGACCCAGTACTTC. Amino acid sequence: CASSPGTGGQETQYF.

The chain couples TRBV28 to TRBJ2-1; 7 bases align to TRBD2. V shed 10 bases and J 8 bases; nucleotides not matched to a gene: 17. The CDR3 consists of 15 residues. From germline, CDR1 is MDHEN and CDR2 SYDVKM. In DNA, the CDR3 is TGTGCCACCGGGGGGAGCGGGCCACACGGGGATGAGCAGTTCTTC. Encoded protein: CATGGSGPHGDEQFF.

Only one count was recorded for this clone. The rearrangement joins TRBV29-1 to TRBJ2-5; D may be TRBD2 (6 bases). This CDR3 has 15 amino acids. Trimming took off 1 base at V and 1 base at J, with 13 bases between the two ends. Looked up from germline, CDR1 is SQVTM and CDR2 is ANQGSEA. In nucleotides, the CDR3 is TGCAGCGTTGAAGGGCAGAGGGACTTCCAAGAGACCCAGTACTTC. It yields the protein CSVEGQRDFQETQYF.

CDR3 nucleotides: TGCGCCAGCAGCTACATCCCAGGGTCCGACGAGCAGTACTTC. It yields the protein CASSYIPGSDEQYF. The chain combines TRBV5-1 with TRBJ2-7, with a tentative D call TRBD1 (5 bases). Looked up from germline, CDR1 is SGHRS and CDR2 is YFSETQ. V lost 3 bases, J lost 5 bases, and 15 bases lay in between. There are 14 residues in the CDR3.

The rearrangement uses TRBV4-3 and TRBJ1-2; D is unclear. Germline CDR1 and CDR2: LGHNA and YSLEER. This CDR3 has 17 amino acids. V was clipped by 1 base and J by 1 base, with 16 bases between them. The CDR3 here is CASSQVKGQDVNYGYTF. The CDR3 bases are TGCGCCAGCAGCCAAGTTAAGGGCCAGGACGTTAACTATGGCTACACCTTC.

This clone is medium-sized within its sample. The CDR3 here is CASSHSYGGLNEKLFF. The CDR3 bases are TGTGCCAGCAGCCATTCCTATGGTGGGCTTAATGAAAAACTGTTTTTT. The genes are TRBV14 and TRBJ1-4; no clear D. Trimming removed 3 bases at V and 4 bases at J, with 15 bases between. From germline, CDR1 is SGHDN and CDR2 FVKESK. The CDR3 runs to 16 residues. Filled out from reference TRBV14 and TRBJ1-4, the complete variable domain reads EAGVTQFPSHSVIEKGQTVTLRCDPISGHDNLYWYRRVMGKEIKFLLHFVKESKQDESGMPNNRFLAERTGGTYSTLKVQPAELEDSGVYFCASSHSYGGLNEKLFFGSGTQLSVL.

CDR3 sequence: CASSLNSGTQYF. The CDR3 nucleotides read TGTGCCAGCAGCTTAAACAGTGGGACCCAGTACTTC. The V and J genes are TRBV11-3 and TRBJ2-5; unclear D gene. Germline CDR1 SGHNT, CDR2 YENEEA. Trimming removed 2 bases from V and 7 bases from J, with 8 bases in between. CDR3 length: 12 residues.

This chain joins TRBV29-1 and TRBJ2-7; 8 nucleotides line up with TRBD1. V lost 7 bases to trimming and J lost 0 bases; unmatched junction nucleotides: 5. Germline loops: CDR1 SQVTM, CDR2 ANQGSEA. The CDR3 consists of 13 residues. The CDR3 here is CSGGQGDSYEQYF. For the CDR3, the DNA is TGCAGCGGAGGACAGGGCGACTCCTACGAGCAGTACTTC.

The V gene is TRBV7-8, the J gene TRBJ2-5, with 12 bases lining up with TRBD2. The CDR3 has 14 residues. CDR1 is SGHVS, CDR2 FQNEAQ, per germline. With 4 bases clipped from V and 4 bases from J, the junction kept 1 base outside the gene matches. The CDR3 spells CASSSLAGGETQYF. The CDR3 coding sequence is TGTGCCAGCAGCTCACTAGCGGGGGGAGAGACCCAGTACTTC.

This clone was picked up a small number of times. The chain couples TRBV7-2 to TRBJ1-6, with D possibly matching TRBD1 (5 bases). CDR3 size: 14 residues. Germline V gene data show CDR1 as SGHTA and CDR2 as FQGNSA. Trimming pared 2 bases from V and 8 bases from J, leaving 10 bases between. The CDR3 is CASSLNQGHSPLHF. In DNA, the CDR3 is TGTGCCAGCAGCTTAAACCAGGGCCATTCACCCCTCCACTTT.

The V call is TRBV2, the J call TRBJ1-3, with D unclear. The V end lost 0 bases, the J end lost 2 bases, and 11 bases lay between the germline ends. The V gene's germline CDR1 is SNHLY and CDR2 FYNNEI. This CDR3 region has 16 residues. The CDR3 DNA is TGTGCCAGCAGTGAAGCCGGGAGAACCACTGGAAACACCATATATTTT. This translates into CASSEAGRTTGNTIYF. The full variable domain, rest sourced from reference TRBV2 and TRBJ1-3, is EPEVTQTPSHQVTQMGQEVILRCVPISNHLYFYWYRQILGQKVEFLVSFYNNEISEKSEIFDDQFSVERPDGSNFTLKIRSTKLEDSAMYFCASSEAGRTTGNTIYFGEGSWLTVV.

The chain combines TRBV18 with TRBJ1-2; weak D call: TRBD1 (6 bases). CDR1 KGHSH and CDR2 LQKENI come from the germline V gene. The V end was cut by 3 bases, the J end by 7 bases, with 12 bases between. The CDR3 runs to 13 residues. CDR3 in amino acids: CASSPRDISGYTF. The CDR3 coding sequence is TGTGCCAGCTCACCTCGGGACATTTCTGGCTACACCTTC.

This clone was seen just once. The chain combines TRBV5-1 with TRBJ2-5; 8 positions agree with TRBD2. Per the germline V gene, CDR1 is SGHRS and CDR2 is YFSETQ. The trim removed 4 bases at V and 3 bases at J, leaving 11 bases unmatched. This CDR3 region has 16 residues. CDR3 nucleotides: TGCGCCAGCAGCCCTACCAGCGGGAGCGGGAAAGAGACCCAGTACTTC. Amino acids: CASSPTSGSGKETQYF.

The gene calls are TRBV6-6 and TRBJ2-2, with D uncertain. Trimming took off 6 bases at V and 1 base at J, with 15 bases between the two ends. Germline V lookup: CDR1 MNHNY, CDR2 SVGAGI (reference sequence). The CDR3 length is 16 residues. The CDR3 coding sequence is TGTGCCAGCAGCCACCACCCTCGACGGAACACCGGGGAGCTGTTTTTT. Translation: CASSHHPRRNTGELFF.

The chain carries TRBV28 and TRBJ2-7, with 7 bases matching TRBD2. This CDR3 spans 15 amino acids. J was trimmed by 5 bases and V by 8 bases; bases with no gene match: 15. Germline CDR1 is MDHEN and CDR2 is SYDVKM. The CDR3 DNA sequence: TGTGCCAGCTCGGGGGGAGGGCCACCTGAGCACGAGCAGTACTTC. Its protein is CASSGGGPPEHEQYF.

V gene TRBV2 combines with J gene TRBJ2-2, with D possibly TRBD1 on 5 matching bases. CDR1 and CDR2 (germline): SNHLY, FYNNEI. The CDR3 covers 12 residues. The germline V and J ends were trimmed by 11 bases and 6 bases, with 13 bases remaining between them. The DNA of the CDR3 is TGTGCCTGCGTTTGGGGCCCCGGGGAGCTGTTTTTT. Translated, it gives CACVWGPGELFF.